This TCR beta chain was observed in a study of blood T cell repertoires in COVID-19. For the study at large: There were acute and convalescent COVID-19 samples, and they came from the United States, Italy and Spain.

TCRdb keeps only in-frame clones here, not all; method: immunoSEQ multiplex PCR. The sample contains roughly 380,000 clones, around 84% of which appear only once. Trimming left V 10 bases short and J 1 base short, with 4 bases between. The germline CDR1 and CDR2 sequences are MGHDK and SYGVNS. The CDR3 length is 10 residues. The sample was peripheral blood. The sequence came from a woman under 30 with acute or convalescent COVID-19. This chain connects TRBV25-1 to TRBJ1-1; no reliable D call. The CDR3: CANSNTEAFF. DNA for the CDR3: TGTGCCAACTCGAACACTGAAGCTTTCTTT.